Shown below are 23 T cell receptor beta chains from a single sample sequenced in a study of T cells expressing NK-cell markers. Reprocessing the 5' RACE reads, TCRdb reports a single entry for every CDR3 protein and omits DNA. The table for this sample gives 400,000 to 550,000 distinct CDR3 sequences. Sequencing was done on a sample of blood T cells: a sorted CD56 or NKG2C T cell subset, CD4+ or CD8+ T cells, or bulk PBMC T cells (not recorded which). The receptors shown here come from a woman aged 18-69 years in good health.

The chain joins TRBV29-1 to TRBJ2-1; the D gene TCRdb calls, TRBD1, cannot be checked with no DNA. The CDR3 is made up of 14 amino acids. Germline V lookup: CDR1 SQVTM, CDR2 ANQGSEA. CDR3 residues: CSVEGKRQTNEQFF.

The rearrangement joins TRBV5-4 to TRBJ2-1; the TCRdb D gene call, TRBD1, has no DNA to confirm it. Per germline, CDR1 SGHNT and CDR2 YYREEE (reference sequence). There are 17 residues in the CDR3. The CDR3 loop is CASTVRTGYSHSDEQFF.

The chain couples TRBV7-9 to TRBJ1-2; TCRdb's D call of TRBD1 is untestable without DNA. CDR3 length equals 14 residues. The germline gives CDR1 SEHNR, CDR2 FQNEAQ (reference sequence). CDR3: CASSYELGLFGYTF.

The genes are TRBV27 and TRBJ2-2. From germline, CDR1 is MNHEY and CDR2 SMNVEV (reference sequence). The CDR3 has 15 amino acids. CDR3: CASSLMGANTGELFF.

The chain carries TRBV3-1 and TRBJ2-2; the D call of TRBD2 rests on TCRdb alone, since no DNA is present to check it. The CDR3 length is 15 residues. In germline, CDR1 is LGHDT, CDR2 YNNKEL (reference sequence). The CDR3 spells CASSYGTNLPGELFF.

The rearrangement joins TRBV19 to TRBJ2-5; with no DNA, the TCRdb D assignment of TRBD1 cannot be verified. This CDR3 contains 12 residues. Germline CDR1 and CDR2: LNHDA and SQIVND (reference sequence). The CDR3 loop is CASADRQETQYF.

The chain has TRBV4-3 and TRBJ2-1. Germline V gene data show CDR1 as LGHNA and CDR2 as YSLEER. This CDR3 has 17 residues. This CDR3 reads CASSPMIGLFSYNEQFF.

The J gene is TRBJ2-1, the V gene TRBV2; the D gene TCRdb calls, TRBD1, cannot be checked with no DNA. Germline CDR1 reads SNHLY; CDR2 reads FYNNEI. This CDR3 spans 14 amino acids. The CDR3 loop reads CASSETKGGNEQFF.

The rearrangement joins TRBV20-1 to TRBJ2-2. The germline V gene has CDR1 DFQATT and CDR2 SNEGSKA (reference sequence). The CDR3 covers 14 residues. The CDR3 reads CSASSRLGTGELFF.

The genes are TRBV29-1 and TRBJ1-4. CDR1 and CDR2 from the germline V gene are SQVTM and ANQGSEA. The CDR3 covers 15 residues. CDR3 protein: CSVEEMGLENEKLFF.

The chain is built from TRBV20-1 and TRBJ2-5; TCRdb proposes TRBD1, but this gene call is untestable without DNA. Germline CDR1 reads DFQATT; CDR2 reads SNEGSKA (reference sequence). This CDR3 spans 12 amino acids. The CDR3 protein is CSAGQTQETQYF.

The rearrangement links TRBV7-9 to TRBJ2-7; TCRdb's D call, TRBD1, is unchecked because there is no DNA. CDR3 length: 14 amino acids. Germline loops: CDR1 SEHNR, CDR2 FQNEAQ (reference sequence). The CDR3 protein is CASSGLRGRYEQYF.

The chain uses TRBV7-2 and TRBJ2-1. Per germline, CDR1 SGHTA and CDR2 FQGNSA. The CDR3 sequence is 16 residues long. The CDR3 here is CASSSAAVYSYNEQFF.

The rearrangement uses TRBV12-3 or TRBV12-4 and TRBJ2-2; the D call of TRBD1 rests on TCRdb alone, since no DNA is present to check it. The CDR3 contains 15 residues. CDR3 residues: CASRPGQGGTGELFF.

The chain has TRBV5-4 and TRBJ2-7; TCRdb designates TRBD2, a call that cannot be tested without DNA. Germline V CDR1 and CDR2: SGHNT, YYREEE (reference sequence). This CDR3 has 15 residues. CDR3 sequence: CASSSGLAGFYEQYF. Supplemented by reference TRBV5-4 and TRBJ2-7, the full variable domain reads ETGVTQSPTHLIKTRGQQVTLRCSSQSGHNTVSWYQQALGQGPQFIFQYYREEENGRGNFPPRFSGLQFPNYSSELNVNALELDDSALYLCASSSGLAGFYEQYFGPGTRLTVT.

The chain combines TRBV5-1 with TRBJ2-7; there is no DNA to check the TCRdb D call of TRBD1. CDR1 SGHRS and CDR2 YFSETQ come from the germline V gene. The CDR3 runs 12 residues. The CDR3 loop reads CASTPDRGEQYF.

This sequence joins TRBV7-2 and TRBJ2-5. This CDR3 region has 13 residues. Germline loops: CDR1 SGHTA, CDR2 FQGNSA. CDR3 sequence reads: CASSLLRRDTQYF.

The chain employs TRBV5-5 and TRBJ2-7; TCRdb's assignment of TRBD1 cannot be checked, as there is no DNA. The CDR3 covers 15 residues. CDR1 SGHKS and CDR2 YYEKEE come from the germline V gene (reference sequence). CDR3 amino acids: CASSSGGTSPYEQYF.

The V call is TRBV12-3 or TRBV12-4, the J call TRBJ1-1; lacking DNA, the TRBD1 call made by TCRdb goes unchecked. This CDR3 region has 15 residues. The CDR3 protein is CASSYRVSGGTEAFF.

The chain has TRBV20-1 and TRBJ2-2; checking the TCRdb D call of TRBD2 is not possible without DNA. CDR3 length equals 15 residues. Looked up from germline, CDR1 is DFQATT and CDR2 is SNEGSKA (reference sequence). The CDR3 reads CSARDSGVTDGELFF.

The rearrangement uses TRBV12-3 or TRBV12-4 and TRBJ1-1. The CDR3 has 15 residues. CDR3 amino acids: CASSQRNSVNTEAFF.

This chain uses TRBV7-8 with TRBJ1-5; checking the TCRdb D call of TRBD1 is not possible without DNA. The CDR3 covers 16 residues. Germline CDR1 is SGHVS and CDR2 is FQNEAQ. The CDR3 here is CASSLWLGTADQPQHF.

This chain connects TRBV9 to TRBJ2-1; TCRdb indicates TRBD2, and absent DNA this call remains unverified. Per germline, CDR1 SGDLS and CDR2 YYNGEE. The length of the CDR3 is 16 residues. The CDR3 loop is CASSERGLAGVSEQFF.